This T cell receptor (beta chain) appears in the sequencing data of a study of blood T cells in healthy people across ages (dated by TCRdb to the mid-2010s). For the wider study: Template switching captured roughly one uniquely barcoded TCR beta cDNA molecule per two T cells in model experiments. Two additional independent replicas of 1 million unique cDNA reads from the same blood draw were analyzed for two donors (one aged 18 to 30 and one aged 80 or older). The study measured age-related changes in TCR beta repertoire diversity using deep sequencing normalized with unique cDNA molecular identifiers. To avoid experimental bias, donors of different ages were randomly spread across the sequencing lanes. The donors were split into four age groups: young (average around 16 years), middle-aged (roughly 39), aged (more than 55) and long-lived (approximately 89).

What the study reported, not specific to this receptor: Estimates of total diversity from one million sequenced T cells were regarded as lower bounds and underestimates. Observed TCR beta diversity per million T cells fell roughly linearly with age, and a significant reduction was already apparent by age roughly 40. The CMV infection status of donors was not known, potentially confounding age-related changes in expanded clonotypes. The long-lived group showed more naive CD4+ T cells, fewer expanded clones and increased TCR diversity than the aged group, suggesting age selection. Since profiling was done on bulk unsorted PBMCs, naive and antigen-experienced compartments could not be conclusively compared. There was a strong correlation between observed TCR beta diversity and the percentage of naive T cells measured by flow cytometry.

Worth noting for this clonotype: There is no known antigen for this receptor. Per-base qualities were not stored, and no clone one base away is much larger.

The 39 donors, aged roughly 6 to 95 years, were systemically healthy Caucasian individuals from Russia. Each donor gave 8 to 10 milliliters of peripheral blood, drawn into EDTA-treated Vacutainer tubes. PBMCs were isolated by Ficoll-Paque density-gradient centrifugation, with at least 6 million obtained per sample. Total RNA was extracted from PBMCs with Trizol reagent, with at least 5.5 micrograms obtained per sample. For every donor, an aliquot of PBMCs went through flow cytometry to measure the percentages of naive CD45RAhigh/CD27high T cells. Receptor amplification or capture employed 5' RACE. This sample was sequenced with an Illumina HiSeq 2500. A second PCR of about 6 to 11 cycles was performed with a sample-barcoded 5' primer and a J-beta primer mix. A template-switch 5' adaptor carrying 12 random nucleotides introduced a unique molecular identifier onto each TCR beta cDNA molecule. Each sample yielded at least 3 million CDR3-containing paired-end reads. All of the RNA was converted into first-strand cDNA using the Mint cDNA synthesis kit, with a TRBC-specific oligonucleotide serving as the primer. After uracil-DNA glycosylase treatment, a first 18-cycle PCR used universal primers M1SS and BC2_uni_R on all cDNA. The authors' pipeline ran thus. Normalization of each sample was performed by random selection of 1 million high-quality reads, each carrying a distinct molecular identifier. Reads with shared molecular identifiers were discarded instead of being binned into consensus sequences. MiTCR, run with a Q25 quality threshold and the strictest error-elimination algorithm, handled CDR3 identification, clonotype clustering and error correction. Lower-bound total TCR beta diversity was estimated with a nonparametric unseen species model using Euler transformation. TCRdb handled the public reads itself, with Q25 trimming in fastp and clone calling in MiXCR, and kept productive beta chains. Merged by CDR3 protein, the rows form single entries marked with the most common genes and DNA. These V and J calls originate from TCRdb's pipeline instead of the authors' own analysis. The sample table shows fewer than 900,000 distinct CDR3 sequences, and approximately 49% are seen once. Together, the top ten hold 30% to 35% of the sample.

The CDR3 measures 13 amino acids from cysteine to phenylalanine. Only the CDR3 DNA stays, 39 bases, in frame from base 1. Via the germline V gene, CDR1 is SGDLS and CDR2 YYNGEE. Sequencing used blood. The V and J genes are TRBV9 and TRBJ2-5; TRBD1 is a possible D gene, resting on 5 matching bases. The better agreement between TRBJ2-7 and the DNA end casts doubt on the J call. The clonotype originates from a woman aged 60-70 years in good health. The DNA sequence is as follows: TGTGCCAGCAGCGTGGACACCATGTACGAGCAGTACTTC. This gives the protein CASSVDTMYEQYF.